Each of the 5 T cell receptor beta chains below was sequenced from the same sample in a study of shared clonotypes between healthy human individuals. Clones were sequenced by immunoSEQ multiplex PCR, and TCRdb holds only the in-frame ones, with some missing. The sample yields about 1.5 million clones, roughly 97% seen once. The source material was naive CD4+ T cells sorted from blood. Subset of the sample: CD45RA+ positively selected. The receptor set was obtained from a man younger than 40 in good health.

The J gene is TRBJ2-7, the V gene TRBV7-9, with 9 bases matching TRBD1. This CDR3 contains 14 residues. J lost 3 bases, V lost 3 bases, and 3 bases had no gene match. CDR1 and CDR2 (germline): SEHNR, FQNEAQ (reference sequence). The CDR3 region has the DNA TGTGCCAGCAGCTTCTGGGACAGGGTCTACGAGCAGTACTTC. This codes for CASSFWDRVYEQYF.

The V and J genes are TRBV5-4 and TRBJ2-2, with TRBD2 matching 15 bases. J was trimmed by 4 bases and V by 5 bases; bases with no gene match: 9. The CDR3 runs 18 residues. The germline V gene encodes CDR1 SGHNT and CDR2 YYREEE (reference sequence). Here the CDR3 reads CASRRGLAGGPGTGELFF. In DNA, the CDR3 is TGTGCCAGCAGGCGTGGACTAGCGGGAGGGCCGGGCACCGGGGAGCTGTTTTTT.

The rearrangement links TRBV19 to TRBJ2-3; a possible D gene is TRBD1 (5 bases). The CDR3 is 14 amino acids. Trimming took 3 bases from V and 5 from J, leaving 12 bases between them. CDR1 is LNHDA and CDR2 is SQIVND in the germline V gene (reference sequence). The CDR3 DNA is TGTGCCAGTAGTATGTCCAGGGCAGGAGATACGCAGTATTTT. This translates into CASSMSRAGDTQYF.

The rearrangement joins TRBV2 to TRBJ2-1, with TRBD2 identical over 12 bases. V gave up 6 bases and J gave up 7 bases; unmatched junction bases: 7. This CDR3 contains 15 residues. Germline CDR1 SNHLY, CDR2 FYNNEI. This CDR3 reads CASRGTSGLGNEQFF. In nucleotides, the CDR3 is TGTGCCAGCAGAGGGACTAGCGGGCTTGGGAATGAGCAGTTCTTC.

This clone showed up just once. Different DNA sequences within this sample yield the same CDR3. The rearrangement joins TRBV2 to TRBJ2-2; the D gene is possibly TRBD2 (6 bases). Germline V lookup: CDR1 SNHLY, CDR2 FYNNEI. V lost 4 bases and J 5 bases, leaving 14 bases between the germline ends. The CDR3 totals 15 residues. CDR3 in amino acids: CASSVLAGKTGELFF. The CDR3 nucleotides are TGTGCCAGCAGTGTTCTCGCGGGAAAAACCGGGGAGCTGTTTTTT.